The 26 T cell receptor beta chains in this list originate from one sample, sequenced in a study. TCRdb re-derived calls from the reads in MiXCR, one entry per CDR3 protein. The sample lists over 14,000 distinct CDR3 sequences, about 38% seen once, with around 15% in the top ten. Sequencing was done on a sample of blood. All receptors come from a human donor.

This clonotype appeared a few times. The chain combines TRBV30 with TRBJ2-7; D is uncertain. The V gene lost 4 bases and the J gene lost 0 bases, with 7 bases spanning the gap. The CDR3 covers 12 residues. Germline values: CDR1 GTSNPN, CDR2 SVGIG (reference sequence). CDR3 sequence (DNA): TGTGCCTGGAACGGAAACTCCTACGAGCAGTACTTC. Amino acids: CAWNGNSYEQYF.

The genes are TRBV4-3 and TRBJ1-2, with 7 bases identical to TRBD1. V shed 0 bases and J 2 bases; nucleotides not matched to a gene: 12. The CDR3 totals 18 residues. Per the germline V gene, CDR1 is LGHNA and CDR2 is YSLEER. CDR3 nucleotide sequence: TGCGCCAGCAGCCAAGATCTCGCGGTAGGGGGCAGCAACTATGGCTACACCTTC. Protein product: CASSQDLAVGGSNYGYTF.

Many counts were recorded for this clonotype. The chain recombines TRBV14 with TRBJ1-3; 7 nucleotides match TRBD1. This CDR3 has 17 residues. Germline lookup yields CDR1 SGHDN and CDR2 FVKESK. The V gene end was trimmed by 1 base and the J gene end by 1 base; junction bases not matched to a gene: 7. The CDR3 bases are TGTGCCAGCAGCCAAGCTAACTACAGGGGTTCTGGAAACACCATATATTTT. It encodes CASSQANYRGSGNTIYF.

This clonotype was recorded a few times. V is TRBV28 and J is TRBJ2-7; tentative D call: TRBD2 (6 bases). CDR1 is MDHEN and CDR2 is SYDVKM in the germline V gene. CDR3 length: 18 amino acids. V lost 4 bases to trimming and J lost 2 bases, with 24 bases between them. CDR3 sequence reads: CASSSISGRHGGTYEQYF. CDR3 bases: TGTGCCAGCAGTTCGATAAGCGGCCGCCATGGAGGGACCTACGAGCAGTACTTC.

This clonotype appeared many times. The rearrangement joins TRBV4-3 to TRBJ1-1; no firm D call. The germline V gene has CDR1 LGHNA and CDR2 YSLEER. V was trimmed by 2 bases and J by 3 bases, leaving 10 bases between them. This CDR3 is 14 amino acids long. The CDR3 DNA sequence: TGCGCCAGCAGCCAATTAAAAGGGTACACTGAAGCTTTCTTT. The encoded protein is CASSQLKGYTEAFF.

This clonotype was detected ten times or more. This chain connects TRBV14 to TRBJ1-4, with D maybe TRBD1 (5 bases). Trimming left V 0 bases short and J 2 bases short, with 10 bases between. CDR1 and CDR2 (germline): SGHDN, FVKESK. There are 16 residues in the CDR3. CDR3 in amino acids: CASSQDRVRTNEKLFF. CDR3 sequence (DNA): TGTGCCAGCAGCCAAGACAGGGTTCGGACTAATGAAAAACTGTTTTTT. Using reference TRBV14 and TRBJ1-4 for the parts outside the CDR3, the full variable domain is EAGVTQFPSHSVIEKGQTVTLRCDPISGHDNLYWYRRVMGKEIKFLLHFVKESKQDESGMPNNRFLAERTGGTYSTLKVQPAELEDSGVYFCASSQDRVRTNEKLFFGSGTQLSVL.

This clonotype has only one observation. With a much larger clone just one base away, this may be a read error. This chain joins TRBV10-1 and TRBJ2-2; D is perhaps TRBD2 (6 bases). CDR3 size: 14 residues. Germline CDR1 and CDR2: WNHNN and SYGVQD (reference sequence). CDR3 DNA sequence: TGCGCCAGCAGTCCTTTCACTAGCTACGGGGATCTGTTTTTT. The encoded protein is CASSPFTSYGDLFF.

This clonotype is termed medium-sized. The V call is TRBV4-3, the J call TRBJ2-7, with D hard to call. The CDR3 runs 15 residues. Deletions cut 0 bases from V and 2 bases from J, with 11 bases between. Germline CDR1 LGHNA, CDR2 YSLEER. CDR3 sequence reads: CASSQDRRTAYEQYF. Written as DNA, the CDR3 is TGCGCCAGCAGCCAAGATCGACGGACGGCCTACGAGCAGTACTTC.

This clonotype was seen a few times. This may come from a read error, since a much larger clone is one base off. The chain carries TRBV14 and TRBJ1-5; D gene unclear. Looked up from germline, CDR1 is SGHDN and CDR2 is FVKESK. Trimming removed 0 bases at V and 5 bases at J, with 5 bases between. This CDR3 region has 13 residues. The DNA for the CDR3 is TGTGCCAGCAGCCAAGATCGGGATCAGCCCCAGCATTTT. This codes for CASSQDRDQPQHF.

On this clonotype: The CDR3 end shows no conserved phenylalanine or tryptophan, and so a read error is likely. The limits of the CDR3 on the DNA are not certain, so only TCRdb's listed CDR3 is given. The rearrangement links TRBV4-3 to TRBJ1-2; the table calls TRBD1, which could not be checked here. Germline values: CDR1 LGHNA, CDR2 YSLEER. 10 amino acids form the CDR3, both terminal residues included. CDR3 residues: CASSQEGRGR.

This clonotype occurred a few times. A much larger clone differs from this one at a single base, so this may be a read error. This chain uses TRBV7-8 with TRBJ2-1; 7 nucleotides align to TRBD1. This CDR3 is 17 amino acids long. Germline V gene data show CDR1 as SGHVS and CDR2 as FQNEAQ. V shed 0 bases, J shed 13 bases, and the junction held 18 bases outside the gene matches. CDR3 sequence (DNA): TGTGCCAGCAGCTTAGCCGACAGGGCAGTAGCCAAAAACATTCAGTTCTTC. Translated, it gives CASSLADRAVAKNIQFF. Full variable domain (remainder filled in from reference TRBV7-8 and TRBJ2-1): GAGVSQSPRYKVAKRGQDVALRCDPISGHVSLFWYQQALGQGPEFLTYFQNEAQLDKSGLPSDRFFAERPEGSVSTLKIQRTQQEDSAVYLCASSLADRAVAKNIQFFGPGTRLTVL.

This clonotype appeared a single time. The CDR3 reads CAWTPPAPNTDTQYF. In DNA form, the CDR3 reads TGTGCCTGGACCCCTCCAGCGCCGAACACAGATACGCAGTATTTT. The V gene is TRBV30, the J gene TRBJ2-3; no firm D call. This CDR3 comprises 15 residues. Deletions cut 4 bases from V and 2 bases from J, with 16 bases between. Germline CDR1 and CDR2: GTSNPN and SVGIG (reference sequence).

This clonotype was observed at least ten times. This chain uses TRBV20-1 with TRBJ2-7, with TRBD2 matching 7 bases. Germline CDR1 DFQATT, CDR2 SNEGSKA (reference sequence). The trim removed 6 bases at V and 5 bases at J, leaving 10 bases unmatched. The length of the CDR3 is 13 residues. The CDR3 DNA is TGCAGTGCCCCTGAGCCTAGCGGCGACGAGCAGTACTTC. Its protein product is CSAPEPSGDEQYF.

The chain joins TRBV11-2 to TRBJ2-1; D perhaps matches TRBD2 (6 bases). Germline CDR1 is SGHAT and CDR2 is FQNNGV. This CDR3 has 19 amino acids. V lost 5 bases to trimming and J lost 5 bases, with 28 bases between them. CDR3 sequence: CASSSSISGRHGGDNEQFF. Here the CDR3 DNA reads TGTGCCAGCAGCAGTTCGATAAGCGGCCGCCATGGAGGGGACAATGAGCAGTTCTTC. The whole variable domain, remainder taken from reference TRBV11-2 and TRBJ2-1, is EAGVAQSPRYKIIEKRQSVAFWCNPISGHATLYWYQQILGQGPKLLIQFQNNGVVDDSQLPKDRFSAERLKGVDSTLKIQPAKLEDSAVYLCASSSSISGRHGGDNEQFFGPGTRLTVL.

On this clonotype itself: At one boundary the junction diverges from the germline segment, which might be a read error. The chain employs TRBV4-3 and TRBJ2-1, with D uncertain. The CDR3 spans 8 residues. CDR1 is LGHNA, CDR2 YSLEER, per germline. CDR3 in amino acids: CASSQDRF. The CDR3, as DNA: TGCGCCAGCAGCCAAGATAGGTTC.

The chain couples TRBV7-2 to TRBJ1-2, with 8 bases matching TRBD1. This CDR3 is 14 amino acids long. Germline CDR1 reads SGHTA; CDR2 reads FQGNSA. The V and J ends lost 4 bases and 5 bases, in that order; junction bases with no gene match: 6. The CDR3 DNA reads TGTGCCAGCAGCTCCGGGGACAGGAGATATGGCTACACCTTC. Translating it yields CASSSGDRRYGYTF.

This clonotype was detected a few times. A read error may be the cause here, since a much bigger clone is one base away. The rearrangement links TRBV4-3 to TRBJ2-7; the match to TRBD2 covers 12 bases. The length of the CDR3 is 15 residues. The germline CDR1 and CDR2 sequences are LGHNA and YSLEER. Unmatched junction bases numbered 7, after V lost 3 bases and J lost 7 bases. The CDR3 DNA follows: TGCGCCAGCAGCCAGCTAGCGGGAGGGTTCGATGAGCAGTACTTC. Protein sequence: CASSQLAGGFDEQYF.

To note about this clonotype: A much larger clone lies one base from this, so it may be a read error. CDR3 in DNA: TGTGACAGCAGTTTACGGCAGCGTCCAGATACGCAGTATTTT. Protein: CDSSLRQRPDTQYF. The gene calls are TRBV12-3 or TRBV12-4 and TRBJ2-3; no reliable D call. The CDR3 extends over 14 amino acids.

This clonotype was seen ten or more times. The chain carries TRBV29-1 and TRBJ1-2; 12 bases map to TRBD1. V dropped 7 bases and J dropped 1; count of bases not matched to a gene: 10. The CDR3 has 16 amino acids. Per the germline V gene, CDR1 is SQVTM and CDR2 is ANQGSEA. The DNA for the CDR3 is TGCAGCGCAGCCACGGGACAGGGGGCCCTTAACTATGGCTACACCTTC. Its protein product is CSAATGQGALNYGYTF.

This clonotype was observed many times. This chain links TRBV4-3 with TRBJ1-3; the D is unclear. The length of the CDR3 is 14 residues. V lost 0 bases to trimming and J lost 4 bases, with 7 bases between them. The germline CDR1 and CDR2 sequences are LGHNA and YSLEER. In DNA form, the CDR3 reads TGCGCCAGCAGCCAAGATAAGCCGGGAAACACCATATATTTT. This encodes CASSQDKPGNTIYF.

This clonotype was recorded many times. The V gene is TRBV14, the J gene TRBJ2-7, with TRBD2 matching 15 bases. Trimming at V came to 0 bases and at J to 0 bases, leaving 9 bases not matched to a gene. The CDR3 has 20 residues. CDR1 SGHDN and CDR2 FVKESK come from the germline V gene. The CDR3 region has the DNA TGTGCCAGCAGCCAAGACAGACTATGGACTAGCGGGAGGGCCTCCTACGAGCAGTACTTC. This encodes CASSQDRLWTSGRASYEQYF.

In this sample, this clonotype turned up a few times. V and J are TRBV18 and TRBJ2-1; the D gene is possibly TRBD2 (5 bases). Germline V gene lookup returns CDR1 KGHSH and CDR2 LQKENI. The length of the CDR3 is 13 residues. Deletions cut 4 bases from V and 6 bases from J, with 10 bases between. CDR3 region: CASSLLEINEQFF. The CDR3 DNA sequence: TGTGCCAGCTCACTACTAGAGATCAATGAGCAGTTCTTC.

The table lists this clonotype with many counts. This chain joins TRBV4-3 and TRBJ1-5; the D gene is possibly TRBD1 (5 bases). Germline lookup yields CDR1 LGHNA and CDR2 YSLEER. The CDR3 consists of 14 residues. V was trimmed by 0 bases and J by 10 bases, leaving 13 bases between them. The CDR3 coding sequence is TGCGCCAGCAGCCAAGAACGCGGCCGGGACCCCCAGCATTTT. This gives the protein CASSQERGRDPQHF.

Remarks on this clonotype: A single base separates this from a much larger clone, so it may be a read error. The CDR3 sequence: CASSRQDTKYEQYF. The CDR3 coding sequence is TGTGCCAGCTCACGACAGGATACAAAATACGAGCAGTACTTC. The chain carries TRBV18 and TRBJ2-7; possible D gene TRBD1, 6 bases. Germline V gene sequence: CDR1 KGHSH, CDR2 LQKENI. V lost 4 bases, J lost 4 bases, and 14 bases lay in between. The CDR3 totals 14 residues.

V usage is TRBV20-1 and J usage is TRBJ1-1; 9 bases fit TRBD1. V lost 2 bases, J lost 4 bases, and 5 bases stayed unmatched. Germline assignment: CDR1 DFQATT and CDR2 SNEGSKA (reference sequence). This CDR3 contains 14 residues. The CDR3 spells CSARSGTGLTEAFF. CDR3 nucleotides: TGCAGTGCTAGATCGGGGACAGGGCTCACTGAAGCTTTCTTT.

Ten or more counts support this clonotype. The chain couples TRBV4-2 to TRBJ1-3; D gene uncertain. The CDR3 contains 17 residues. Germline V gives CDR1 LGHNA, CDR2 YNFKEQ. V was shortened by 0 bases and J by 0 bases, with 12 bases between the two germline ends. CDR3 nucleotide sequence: TGTGCCAGCAGCCAAGATCGTCTCGGGGACTCTGGAAACACCATATATTTT. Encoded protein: CASSQDRLGDSGNTIYF.